These 2 T cell receptor beta chains were sequenced from one sample in a study of blood T cell repertoires in COVID-19 (dated by TCRdb to about 2020). Libraries were built with the immunoSEQ multiplex PCR assay. As stored in TCRdb, this immuneACCESS dataset retains in-frame rearrangements with V and J assigned. A fraction of the clones does not appear; measured against another copy, unresolved V genes explain less than half of the discrepancy, and the remainder lacks a known reason. This sample holds 290,000 or so clones; roughly 90% were observed only once. The ten biggest clones cover about 1.1% of the sample. Sequencing was done on a sample of PBMCs or T cells enriched from blood (not recorded which). Receptor source: a woman aged 25-40 years who had recovered from COVID-19.

This clone appeared a single time. Other nucleotide sequences from this sample produce the same CDR3. The DNA of the CDR3 is TGTGCCAGCAGCCCAGGACTAGCGGGATACAATGAGCAGTTCTTC. This codes for CASSPGLAGYNEQFF. This chain joins TRBV7-3 and TRBJ2-1; the match to TRBD2 covers 12 bases. Per the germline V gene, CDR1 is SGHTA and CDR2 is FQGTGA. Losses at the gene ends were 5 bases for V and 4 bases for J; bases not matched to a gene: 3. This CDR3 is built from 15 residues.

The chain carries TRBV14 and TRBJ1-5; 7 bases match TRBD1. CDR3 size: 14 residues. V lost 3 bases, J lost 5 bases, and 4 bases stayed unmatched. CDR1 is SGHDN, CDR2 FVKESK, per germline. Written as DNA, the CDR3 is TGTGCCAGCAGCCATACAGGGGAGGATCAGCCCCAGCATTTT. Translation gives CASSHTGEDQPQHF. Using reference TRBV14 and TRBJ1-5 for the parts outside the CDR3, the full variable domain is EAGVTQFPSHSVIEKGQTVTLRCDPISGHDNLYWYRRVMGKEIKFLLHFVKESKQDESGMPNNRFLAERTGGTYSTLKVQPAELEDSGVYFCASSHTGEDQPQHFGDGTRLSIL.